The present TCR beta chain was sequenced within a study of blood T cells in healthy people across ages. Together with a sample-barcoded 5' primer, a J-beta primer mix was included in a second PCR lasting roughly 6 to 12 cycles. Each cDNA molecule, via a template-switch adaptor with 12 random nucleotides, was tagged. TCRdb called the 5' RACE reads again in MiXCR, with one record for every CDR3 protein. The top ten clones hold approximately 4% of a sample with some 1,500,000 distinct CDR3 sequences, approximately 43% of them seen once. Findings and caveats of the study: Estimated diversity, derived from one million T cells, was regarded as an underestimate.

The CDR3 is 15 amino acids. Germline values: CDR1 SGDLS, CDR2 YYNGEE. V was pared by 5 bases and J by 0 bases, with 4 bases of the junction left unmatched. Donors ranged from roughly 6 to 100 years old and were healthy Caucasians in Russia. Each sample yielded at least 5.5 micrograms of PBMC total RNA. The table lists this clonotype with a few counts. Its target is not known. The rearrangement links TRBV9 to TRBJ2-1, with 8 bases that match TRBD1. This sequence was found in a woman between 18 and 29 years old in good health. Sequences were obtained from blood. The CDR3 DNA is TGTGCCAGCAGTGGCGGGACAGGCTCCTACAATGAGCAGTTCTTC. Protein sequence: CASSGGTGSYNEQFF.